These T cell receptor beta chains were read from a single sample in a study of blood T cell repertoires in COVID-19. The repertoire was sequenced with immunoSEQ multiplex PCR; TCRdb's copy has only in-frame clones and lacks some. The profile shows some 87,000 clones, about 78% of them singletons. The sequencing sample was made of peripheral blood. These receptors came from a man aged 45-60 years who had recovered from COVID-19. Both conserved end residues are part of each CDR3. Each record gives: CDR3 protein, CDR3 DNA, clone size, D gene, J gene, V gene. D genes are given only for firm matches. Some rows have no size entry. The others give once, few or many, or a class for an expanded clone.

CDR3: CASSRGSGYQETQYF
DNA: TGCGCCAGCAGCCGAGGGAGCGGGTACCAAGAGACCCAGTACTTC
size: .
D: .
J: TRBJ2-5
V: TRBV4-3

CDR3: CASSEGAQETQYF
DNA: TGTGCCAGCAGTGAGGGGGCCCAAGAGACCCAGTACTTC
size: .
D: .
J: TRBJ2-5
V: TRBV6-4

CDR3: CASSARGGQNIQYF
DNA: TGTGCCAGCAGCGCGAGGGGAGGGCAAAACATTCAGTACTTC
size: .
D: TRBD2
J: TRBJ2-4
V: TRBV7-2

CDR3: CASSLGRVGGPEAFF
DNA: TGTGCCAGCAGCTTAGGTCGTGTCGGGGGGCCTGAAGCTTTCTTT
size: .
D: .
J: TRBJ1-1
V: TRBV11-2

CDR3: CASSESSVLTDTQYF
DNA: TGCGCCAGCAGTGAGTCGTCGGTCCTCACAGATACGCAGTATTTT
size: few
D: .
J: TRBJ2-3
V: TRBV10-1

CDR3: CASSAGGPRGVPSSYEQYF
DNA: TGTGCCAGCAGCGCCGGGGGGCCACGGGGAGTCCCCAGCTCCTACGAGCAGTACTTC
size: .
D: .
J: TRBJ2-7
V: TRBV11-3

CDR3: CASSSGLAGATGELFF
DNA: TGCGCCAGCAGTTCTGGACTAGCGGGAGCCACCGGGGAGCTGTTTTTT
size: .
D: TRBD2
J: TRBJ2-2
V: TRBV5-1

CDR3: CASSLETEYDEQYF
DNA: TGTGCCAGCAGCTTAGAGACAGAATACGACGAGCAGTACTTC
size: .
D: .
J: TRBJ2-7
V: TRBV7-9

CDR3: CASSPLGAVRDEQYF
DNA: TGTGCCAGCAGCCCACTGGGGGCTGTAAGGGACGAGCAGTACTTC
size: few
D: .
J: TRBJ2-7
V: TRBV7-2

CDR3: CASSWARQGATQPDEQYF
DNA: TGTGCCAGCAGCTGGGCTAGACAGGGCGCAACGCAACCCGACGAGCAGTACTTC
size: .
D: TRBD1
J: TRBJ2-7
V: TRBV5-6

CDR3: CASSTGPSGATYEQYF
DNA: TGCGCCAGCAGCACGGGGCCTAGCGGAGCGACCTACGAGCAGTACTTC
size: few
D: TRBD2
J: TRBJ2-7
V: TRBV5-1

CDR3: CASKPLGQGVDGYTF
DNA: TGTGCCAGCAAACCCCTCGGACAGGGGGTAGATGGCTACACCTTC
size: .
D: TRBD1
J: TRBJ1-2
V: TRBV6-5

CDR3: CASRQGGSPLHF
DNA: TGTGCCAGCCGGCAGGGAGGTTCACCCCTCCACTTT
size: .
D: .
J: TRBJ1-6
V: TRBV2

CDR3: CASSQQAYNSPLHF
DNA: TGTGCCAGCAGCCAACAGGCTTATAATTCACCCCTCCACTTT
size: .
D: .
J: TRBJ1-6
V: TRBV3-1/TRBV3-2

CDR3: CASSGGQGLIGGYGYTF
DNA: TGTGCCAGCAGTGGTGGACAGGGTTTGATTGGTGGCTATGGCTACACCTTC
size: .
D: TRBD1
J: TRBJ1-2
V: TRBV6-1

CDR3: CASSPTGQGGETQYF
DNA: TGTGCCAGCTCACCGACGGGACAGGGAGGCGAGACCCAGTACTTC
size: .
D: TRBD1
J: TRBJ2-5
V: TRBV18

CDR3: CASSSGQGFSANGETQYF
DNA: TGTGCCAGCAGTTCAGGACAGGGTTTTTCGGCAAATGGGGAGACCCAGTACTTC
size: .
D: TRBD1
J: TRBJ2-5
V: TRBV28

CDR3: CASSLAGGDYEQYF
DNA: TGCGCCAGCAGCTTGGCCGGGGGTGACTACGAGCAGTACTTC
size: .
D: .
J: TRBJ2-7
V: TRBV5-1

CDR3: CASNTGNYGYTF
DNA: TGTGCCAGCAATACAGGAAACTATGGCTACACCTTC
size: once
D: .
J: TRBJ1-2
V: TRBV28

CDR3: CASSQELTSGGPHTGELFF
DNA: TGTGCCAGCAGCCAAGAGTTAACTAGCGGGGGCCCGCACACCGGGGAGCTGTTTTTT
size: .
D: TRBD2
J: TRBJ2-2
V: TRBV3-1/TRBV3-2

CDR3: CASSPTQQGLSGNTIYF
DNA: TGCGCCAGCAGCCCAACCCAACAGGGTCTTTCTGGAAACACCATATATTTT
size: .
D: .
J: TRBJ1-3
V: TRBV5-1

CDR3: CASRIGQGYNEQFF
DNA: TGTGCCAGCAGAATCGGACAGGGCTACAATGAGCAGTTCTTC
size: .
D: TRBD1
J: TRBJ2-1
V: TRBV6-1

CDR3: CASGPHTGTQYF
DNA: TGTGCCAGCGGCCCTCACACAGGAACGCAGTATTTT
size: .
D: .
J: TRBJ2-3
V: TRBV14

CDR3: CASSYPARTSGSRYEQYF
DNA: TGTGCCAGCAGTTACCCAGCCAGGACTAGCGGGAGTCGCTACGAGCAGTACTTC
size: .
D: TRBD2
J: TRBJ2-7
V: TRBV6-2/TRBV6-3

CDR3: CATSDPSGQGSDYGYTF
DNA: TGTGCCACCAGTGACCCCTCGGGACAGGGTAGCGACTATGGCTACACCTTC
size: .
D: TRBD1
J: TRBJ1-2
V: TRBV24-1

CDR3: CATSDPISQNNEQFF
DNA: TGTGCCACCAGTGACCCCATTAGCCAAAACAATGAGCAGTTCTTC
size: .
D: .
J: TRBJ2-1
V: TRBV24-1

CDR3: CASSKQRGGRNEQFF
DNA: TGTGCCAGCAGTAAACAGCGGGGGGGCCGTAATGAGCAGTTCTTC
size: .
D: TRBD2
J: TRBJ2-1
V: TRBV6-5

CDR3: CSGAGGPPYEQYF
DNA: TGCAGCGGGGCAGGGGGTCCTCCCTACGAGCAGTACTTC
size: .
D: TRBD1
J: TRBJ2-7
V: TRBV29-1

CDR3: CASSQSGGPGDTQYF
DNA: TGTGCCAGCAGCCAGAGCGGGGGTCCCGGGGATACGCAGTATTTT
size: .
D: TRBD2
J: TRBJ2-3
V: TRBV7-3

CDR3: CASSLSPASFNTGELFF
DNA: TGTGCCAGCAGTTTATCCCCGGCTAGCTTTAACACCGGGGAGCTGTTTTTT
size: .
D: .
J: TRBJ2-2
V: TRBV27

CDR3: CASSLSPGANTGELFF
DNA: TGTGCCAGCAGCTTATCCCCGGGGGCGAACACCGGGGAGCTGTTTTTT
size: .
D: .
J: TRBJ2-2
V: TRBV7-2

CDR3: CASSARQGSANTGELFF
DNA: TGTGCCAGCAGCGCAAGACAGGGAAGCGCGAACACCGGGGAGCTGTTTTTT
size: .
D: TRBD1
J: TRBJ2-2
V: TRBV9

CDR3: CASRPGSGANVLTF
DNA: TGTGCCAGCAGACCAGGGTCTGGGGCCAACGTCCTGACTTTC
size: .
D: .
J: TRBJ2-6
V: TRBV6-6

CDR3: CASSRQGHYEQYF
DNA: TGTGCCAGCTCGCGTCAGGGGCACTACGAGCAGTACTTC
size: .
D: .
J: TRBJ2-7
V: TRBV18

CDR3: CSVQREGSYEQYF
DNA: TGCAGCGTTCAGCGGGAGGGCTCCTACGAGCAGTACTTC
size: .
D: TRBD2
J: TRBJ2-7
V: TRBV29-1

CDR3: CASSPGGTANTEAFF
DNA: TGCGCCAGCAGCCCGGGCGGGACAGCGAACACTGAAGCTTTCTTT
size: .
D: TRBD1
J: TRBJ1-1
V: TRBV5-1

CDR3: CASRLTQQGWNEQFF
DNA: TGTGCCAGCAGGCTAACCCAACAGGGATGGAATGAGCAGTTCTTC
size: .
D: .
J: TRBJ2-1
V: TRBV11-2

CDR3: CASSLPGQSYGYTF
DNA: TGTGCCAGCAGTTTACCGGGACAGAGCTATGGCTACACCTTC
size: .
D: TRBD1
J: TRBJ1-2
V: TRBV6-5

CDR3: CAWSLVGRVDQPQHF
DNA: TGTGCCTGGAGTCTTGTGGGCAGAGTCGATCAGCCCCAGCATTTT
size: .
D: .
J: TRBJ1-5
V: TRBV30

CDR3: CARSLYPETGKAFLPSF
DNA: TGTGCCAGAAGTCTTTACCCAGAGACAGGGAAGGCCTTTCTCCCCAGTTTT
size: .
D: .
J: TRBJ1-3
V: TRBV7-5

CDR3: CASSQATQTMNTEAFF
DNA: TGCGCCAGCAGCCAAGCGACACAGACAATGAACACTGAAGCTTTCTTT
size: .
D: .
J: TRBJ1-1
V: TRBV4-1

CDR3: CASSLATGGRQPQHF
DNA: TGTGCCAGCAGTTTGGCGACAGGAGGTCGTCAGCCCCAGCATTTT
size: few
D: .
J: TRBJ1-5
V: TRBV28

CDR3: CASSLGGKRQETQYF
DNA: TGCGCCAGCAGCTTGGGAGGCAAGCGGCAAGAGACCCAGTACTTC
size: .
D: .
J: TRBJ2-5
V: TRBV5-1

CDR3: CASSWGQVPTTDGYTF
DNA: TGTGCCAGCAGCTGGGGACAGGTTCCAACTACAGATGGCTACACCTTC
size: .
D: TRBD1
J: TRBJ1-2
V: TRBV7-2

CDR3: CASSVDSSYGYTF
DNA: TGTGCCAGCAGCGTTGACAGCAGCTATGGCTACACCTTC
size: .
D: .
J: TRBJ1-2
V: TRBV2

CDR3: CATRKTGVTGNQPQHF
DNA: TGTGCCACCAGGAAGACAGGGGTTACGGGCAATCAGCCCCAGCATTTT
size: .
D: TRBD1
J: TRBJ1-5
V: TRBV24-1

CDR3: CASSLDGRTYEQYF
DNA: TGTGCCAGCAGCTTAGACGGGAGGACCTACGAGCAGTACTTC
size: .
D: TRBD2
J: TRBJ2-7
V: TRBV5-4

CDR3: CASSPRQKETQYF
DNA: TGTGCCAGCTCACCCCGACAGAAAGAGACCCAGTACTTC
size: .
D: .
J: TRBJ2-5
V: TRBV18

CDR3: CASSSLQGMGEQFF
DNA: TGTGCCAGCAGCTCCCTACAGGGGATGGGTGAGCAGTTCTTC
size: .
D: TRBD1
J: TRBJ2-1
V: TRBV11-2

CDR3: CASSPRDRSNTEAFF
DNA: TGTGCCAGTAGTCCCCGGGACAGATCGAACACTGAAGCTTTCTTT
size: .
D: TRBD1
J: TRBJ1-1
V: TRBV19

CDR3: CASSNMGREAFF
DNA: TGTGCCAGCAGCAATATGGGCAGAGAAGCTTTCTTT
size: once
D: .
J: TRBJ1-1
V: TRBV21-1

CDR3: CSAIEWGSGDEKLFF
DNA: TGCAGTGCTATTGAGTGGGGATCAGGGGATGAAAAACTGTTTTTT
size: .
D: .
J: TRBJ1-4
V: TRBV20-1

CDR3: CASRVGTGGSETQYF
DNA: TGTGCCAGCAGAGTCGGGACAGGGGGTAGTGAGACCCAGTACTTC
size: .
D: TRBD1
J: TRBJ2-5
V: TRBV11-2

CDR3: CATPGQGAWGANVLTF
DNA: TGTGCCACCCCGGGGCAGGGGGCGTGGGGGGCCAACGTCCTGACTTTC
size: .
D: TRBD1
J: TRBJ2-6
V: TRBV28

CDR3: CASSSSAQTETQYF
DNA: TGTGCCAGCAGCTCTAGCGCTCAGACCGAGACCCAGTACTTC
size: .
D: .
J: TRBJ2-5
V: TRBV7-9

CDR3: CAISESEGNSNQPQHF
DNA: TGTGCCATCAGTGAGTCGGAGGGGAATAGCAATCAGCCCCAGCATTTT
size: .
D: .
J: TRBJ1-5
V: TRBV10-3

CDR3: CASSLVRLGSEQFF
DNA: TGTGCCAGCAGCTTAGTTCGACTAGGTAGTGAGCAGTTCTTC
size: .
D: .
J: TRBJ2-1
V: TRBV7-9

CDR3: CASSPQARSYEQYF
DNA: TGTGCCAGCAGCCCTCAGGCCAGGTCCTACGAGCAGTACTTC
size: .
D: .
J: TRBJ2-7
V: TRBV6-2/TRBV6-3